These T cell receptor beta chains were read from a single sample in a study of T cell responses to AZD1222 COVID-19 vaccine. Data came from immunoSEQ multiplex PCR; TCRdb stores just in-frame clones and leaves some out. The table has tens of thousands of clones, around 84% seen once. Specimen: peripheral blood, collected on day 0 of AZD1222 vaccination. These receptors all come from an adult in good health. The CDR3 runs from the conserved cysteine through the conserved F or W.

CDR3 protein: CASSTLGLNTEAFF
V gene: TRBV19
J gene: TRBJ1-1

CDR3 protein: CASSIDTASQETQYF
V gene: TRBV19
J gene: TRBJ2-5

CDR3 protein: CASSSAGQGNTIYF
V gene: TRBV11-2
J gene: TRBJ1-3

CDR3 protein: CASSARRDRVQETQYF
V gene: TRBV21-1
J gene: TRBJ2-5

CDR3 protein: CASSQAGRVTDTQYF
V gene: TRBV4-2
J gene: TRBJ2-3

CDR3 protein: CASSTTSGAAYEQYF
V gene: TRBV19
J gene: TRBJ2-7

CDR3 protein: CASSLTSFGVGNQPQHF
V gene: TRBV6-2/TRBV6-3
J gene: TRBJ1-5

CDR3 protein: CASSSGLAGATYNEQFF
V gene: TRBV7-6
J gene: TRBJ2-1

CDR3 protein: CASGTGTPGELFF
V gene: TRBV7-3
J gene: TRBJ2-2

CDR3 protein: CASSTQGTGNTIYF
V gene: TRBV19
J gene: TRBJ1-3

CDR3 protein: CASSLDRTYGYTF
V gene: TRBV11-2
J gene: TRBJ1-2

CDR3 protein: CASSTQGGEQFF
V gene: TRBV18
J gene: TRBJ2-1

CDR3 protein: CATSAQGFTGELFF
V gene: TRBV24-1
J gene: TRBJ2-2

CDR3 protein: CASSQTGEGTGFLF
V gene: TRBV3-1/TRBV3-2
J gene: TRBJ2-1

CDR3 protein: CASSFGGNGNTIYF
V gene: TRBV5-1
J gene: TRBJ1-3

CDR3 protein: CASSLADRHHGEQYF
V gene: TRBV7-9
J gene: TRBJ2-7

CDR3 protein: CSVGQGGAYGYTF
V gene: TRBV29-1
J gene: TRBJ1-2

CDR3 protein: CASSTYRDTPHQPQHF
V gene: TRBV19
J gene: TRBJ1-5

CDR3 protein: CASSQLGGLGNTIYF
V gene: TRBV11-1
J gene: TRBJ1-3

CDR3 protein: CASPTGNTIYF
V gene: TRBV7-3
J gene: TRBJ1-3

CDR3 protein: CASSYQIDPYEQYF
V gene: TRBV6-5
J gene: TRBJ2-7

CDR3 protein: CASSARRGQDGYTF
V gene: TRBV19
J gene: TRBJ1-2

CDR3 protein: CASSLQGATNEKLFF
V gene: TRBV19
J gene: TRBJ1-4

CDR3 protein: CASSLSGGGSNYGYTF
V gene: TRBV7-2
J gene: TRBJ1-2

CDR3 protein: CASSYEGDVSNQPQHF
V gene: TRBV6-5
J gene: TRBJ1-5

CDR3 protein: CASSQETRTTYTQYF
V gene: TRBV4-3
J gene: TRBJ2-3

CDR3 protein: CASSLDGAYGYTF
V gene: TRBV12-3/TRBV12-4
J gene: TRBJ1-2

CDR3 protein: CASSTRVGRTDTQYF
V gene: TRBV7-2
J gene: TRBJ2-3

CDR3 protein: CASSPFWGDSYEQYF
V gene: TRBV7-6
J gene: TRBJ2-7

CDR3 protein: CASSYGRYQPQHF
V gene: TRBV6-2/TRBV6-3
J gene: TRBJ1-5

CDR3 protein: CASSREGDPNSPLHF
V gene: TRBV7-2
J gene: TRBJ1-6

CDR3 protein: CASSFLGGVAVNTEAFF
V gene: TRBV7-2
J gene: TRBJ1-1

CDR3 protein: CASSDQLGGRGNTIYF
V gene: TRBV6-1
J gene: TRBJ1-3

CDR3 protein: CASSLYENRVDHEKLFF
V gene: TRBV7-9
J gene: TRBJ1-4